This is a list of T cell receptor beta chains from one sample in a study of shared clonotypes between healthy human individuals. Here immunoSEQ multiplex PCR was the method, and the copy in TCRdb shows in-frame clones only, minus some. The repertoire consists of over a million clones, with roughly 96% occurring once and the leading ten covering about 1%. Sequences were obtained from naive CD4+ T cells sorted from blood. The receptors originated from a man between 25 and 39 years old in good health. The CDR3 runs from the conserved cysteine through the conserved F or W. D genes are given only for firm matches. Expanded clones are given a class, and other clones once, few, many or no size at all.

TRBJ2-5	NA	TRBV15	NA	CATSRAHLGQPWGDQETQYF	TGTGCCACCAGCAGAGCCCATCTGGGACAGCCGTGGGGGGACCAAGAGACCCAGTACTTC
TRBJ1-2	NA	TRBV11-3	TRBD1	CASSSEPIQGNGYTF	TGTGCCAGCAGCTCCGAACCAATACAGGGGAATGGCTACACCTTC
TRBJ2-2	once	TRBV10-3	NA	CAISELGGPGELFF	TGTGCCATCAGTGAGTTGGGAGGCCCCGGGGAGCTGTTTTTT
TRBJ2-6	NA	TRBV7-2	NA	CASSLAGTAGQEVLTF	TGTGCCAGCAGCTTAGCTGGGACAGCGGGCCAGGAGGTCCTGACTTTC
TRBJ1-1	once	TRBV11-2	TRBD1	CASSLRQGAGTEAFF	TGTGCCAGCAGCCTTCGACAGGGGGCCGGCACTGAAGCTTTCTTT
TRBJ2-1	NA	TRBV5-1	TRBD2	CASSEGLAGYNEQFF	TGCGCCAGCAGCGAGGGGCTAGCGGGGTACAATGAGCAGTTCTTC
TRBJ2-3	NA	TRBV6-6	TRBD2	CASSYLAGGSTDTQYF	TGTGCCAGCAGTTATCTAGCGGGAGGAAGCACAGATACGCAGTATTTT
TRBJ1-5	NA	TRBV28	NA	CASNRESNQPQHF	TGTGCCAGCAACAGGGAGAGCAATCAGCCCCAGCATTTT
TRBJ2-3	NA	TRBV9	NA	CASSPVGPSTDTQYF	TGTGCCAGCAGCCCAGTGGGACCGAGCACAGATACGCAGTATTTT
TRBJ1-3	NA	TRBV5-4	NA	CASSYEQGFSGNTIYF	TGTGCCAGCAGTTACGAACAGGGATTTAGCGGAAACACCATATATTTT
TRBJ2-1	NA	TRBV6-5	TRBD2	CASSYWAGVANEQFF	TGTGCCAGCAGTTACTGGGCGGGAGTGGCCAATGAGCAGTTCTTC
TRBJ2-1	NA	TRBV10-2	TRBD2	CASSAPGLAGWEQFF	TGCGCCAGCAGTGCACCGGGACTAGCGGGATGGGAGCAGTTCTTC
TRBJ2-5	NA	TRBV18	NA	CASSRQGPATQETQYF	TGTGCCAGCTCCCGGCAGGGCCCTGCTACCCAAGAGACCCAGTACTTC
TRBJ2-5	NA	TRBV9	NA	CASSVGRGYQETQYF	TGTGCCAGCAGCGTAGGGAGGGGGTACCAAGAGACCCAGTACTTC
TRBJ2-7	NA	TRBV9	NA	CASSVGAESYEQYF	TGTGCCAGCAGCGTAGGGGCAGAGTCCTACGAGCAGTACTTC
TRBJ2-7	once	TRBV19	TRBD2	CASSGGRGSYEQYF	TGTGCCAGTAGTGGGGGGAGGGGCTCCTACGAGCAGTACTTC
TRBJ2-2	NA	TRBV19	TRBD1	CASSIGTGDGELFF	TGTGCCAGTAGTATAGGTACAGGGGACGGGGAGCTGTTTTTT
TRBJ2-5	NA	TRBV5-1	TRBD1	CASSFMGRGLSETQYF	TGCGCCAGCAGCTTCATGGGCAGGGGGCTTTCGGAGACCCAGTACTTC
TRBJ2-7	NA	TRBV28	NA	CASSFGGARYEQYF	TGTGCCAGCAGTTTTGGGGGCGCGCGGTACGAGCAGTACTTC
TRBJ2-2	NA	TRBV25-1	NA	CASSTPGGTGELFF	TGTGCCAGCAGTACCCCCGGGGGCACCGGGGAGCTGTTTTTT
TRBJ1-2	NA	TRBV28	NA	CASSSENYGYTF	TGTGCCAGCAGTTCGGAAAACTATGGCTACACCTTC
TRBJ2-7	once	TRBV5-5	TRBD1	CASSRTGRVEQYF	TGTGCCAGCAGCCGGACAGGCAGGGTGGAGCAGTACTTC
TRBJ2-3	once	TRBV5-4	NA	CASRPQDWSPDTQYF	TGTGCCAGCAGACCGCAGGACTGGAGCCCAGATACGCAGTATTTT
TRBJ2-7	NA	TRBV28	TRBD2	CASRLAGSYEQYF	TGTGCCAGCCGACTAGCGGGGTCCTACGAGCAGTACTTC
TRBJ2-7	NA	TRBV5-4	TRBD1	CASSRRQGPYEQYF	TGTGCCAGCAGCCGCAGACAGGGGCCCTACGAGCAGTACTTC
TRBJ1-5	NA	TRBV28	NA	CASSFPPGSNQPQHF	TGTGCCAGCAGTTTTCCGCCGGGTAGCAATCAGCCCCAGCATTTT
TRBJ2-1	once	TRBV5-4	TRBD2	CASRTAGGSYNEQFF	TGTGCCAGCCGCACCGCGGGGGGTTCCTACAATGAGCAGTTCTTC
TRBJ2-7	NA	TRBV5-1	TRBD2	CASSLAAGGEQYF	TGCGCCAGCAGCTTAGCAGCGGGAGGCGAGCAGTACTTC
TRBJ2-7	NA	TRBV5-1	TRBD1	CASSPTGSSYEQYF	TGCGCCAGCAGCCCGACAGGGTCCTCCTACGAGCAGTACTTC
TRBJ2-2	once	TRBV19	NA	CASSDRGDTGELFF	TGTGCCAGTAGTGATCGCGGCGACACCGGGGAGCTGTTTTTT
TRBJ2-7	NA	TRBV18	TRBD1	CASSAFRDSSYEQYF	TGTGCCAGCTCAGCCTTTCGGGACAGTTCCTACGAGCAGTACTTC
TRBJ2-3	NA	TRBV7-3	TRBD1	CASSVDRGSTDTQYF	TGTGCCAGCAGCGTCGACAGGGGTAGCACAGATACGCAGTATTTT
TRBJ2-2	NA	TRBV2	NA	CASSVGVAAGELFF	TGTGCCAGCAGTGTGGGAGTTGCCGCCGGGGAGCTGTTTTTT
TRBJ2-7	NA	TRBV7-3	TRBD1	CASSQGQGLSEQYF	TGTGCCAGCAGCCAGGGACAGGGGCTTTCCGAGCAGTACTTC
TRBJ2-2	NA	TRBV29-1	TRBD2	CSVGASGSSTGELFF	TGCAGCGTTGGGGCTAGCGGGAGTAGTACCGGGGAGCTGTTTTTT
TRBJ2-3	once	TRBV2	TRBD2	CASTRGRGGDTQYF	TGTGCCAGCACCCGAGGGCGGGGGGGAGATACGCAGTATTTT
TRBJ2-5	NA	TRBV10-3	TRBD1	CAISERTGTETQYF	TGTGCCATCAGTGAGAGGACAGGGACAGAGACCCAGTACTTC
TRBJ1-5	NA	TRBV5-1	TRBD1	CASSSTGMANQPQHF	TGCGCCAGCAGCTCGACAGGGATGGCGAATCAGCCCCAGCATTTT
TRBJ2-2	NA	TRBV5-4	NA	CASSAGLQTNTGELFF	TGTGCCAGCAGCGCGGGACTCCAGACGAACACCGGGGAGCTGTTTTTT
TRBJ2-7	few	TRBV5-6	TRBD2	CASSKGGLAGGFGYEQYF	TGTGCCAGCAGCAAGGGGGGACTAGCGGGAGGCTTCGGCTACGAGCAGTACTTC
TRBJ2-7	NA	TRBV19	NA	CASSTLGGYEQYF	TGTGCCAGTAGTACCCTGGGGGGCTACGAGCAGTACTTC
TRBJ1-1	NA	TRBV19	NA	CASSRRAGVAFF	TGTGCCAGTAGTCGGAGGGCCGGGGTTGCTTTCTTT
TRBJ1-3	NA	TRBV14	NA	CASTTTVTGNTIYF	TGTGCCAGCACCACGACAGTAACTGGAAACACCATATATTTT
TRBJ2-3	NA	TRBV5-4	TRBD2	CASSARLAGEIDTQYF	TGTGCCAGCAGCGCTAGACTAGCGGGAGAGATAGATACGCAGTATTTT
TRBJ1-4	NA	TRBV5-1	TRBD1	CASSLERTGIEKLFF	TGCGCCAGCAGCTTGGAACGGACAGGGATAGAAAAACTGTTTTTT
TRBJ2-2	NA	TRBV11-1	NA	CASSAGIVTGELFF	TGTGCCAGCAGCGCCGGGATCGTCACCGGGGAGCTGTTTTTT
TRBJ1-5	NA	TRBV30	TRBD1	CAWSGPDRAVNQPQHF	TGTGCCTGGAGTGGCCCAGACAGGGCGGTCAATCAGCCCCAGCATTTT
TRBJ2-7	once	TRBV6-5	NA	CASSYSRVAGRREQYF	TGTGCCAGCAGTTACTCGAGGGTTGCGGGAAGGCGCGAGCAGTACTTC
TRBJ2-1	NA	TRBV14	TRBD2	CASSQLAGGGQFF	TGTGCCAGCAGCCAACTAGCGGGAGGAGGGCAGTTCTTC
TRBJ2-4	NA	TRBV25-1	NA	CASSVGAGFAKNIQYF	TGTGCCAGCAGTGTGGGGGCAGGGTTCGCCAAAAACATTCAGTACTTC